This T cell receptor beta chain is from a study of shared clonotypes between healthy human individuals. Overall study findings and caveats: Sorted-subset sequencing, rarefaction showed, was incomplete despite large depth.

The naive CD8 population came from CD45RO-negative cells selected for CCR7, without terminally differentiated effector memory CD45RA+ cells. Repertoires were generated with immunoSEQ multiplex PCR, while TCRdb's copy carries only in-frame clones and drops some. The sample contains about 2.1 million clones, about 94% of which appear only once. This CDR3 comprises 15 residues. Looked up from germline, CDR1 is MGHRA and CDR2 is YSYEKL. Between the trimmed V and J ends, which lost 1 base and 2 bases, there was a span of 12 bases. About this clone itself: Its antigen is currently unknown. This sample includes further DNA sequences coding for the same CDR3.

Sequenced material: naive CD8+ T cells from PBMCs. This chain links TRBV4-1 with TRBJ2-7; D may correspond to TRBD1 or TRBD2 (5 bases each). The TCR comes from a young man in good health. Some clones in this sample may be carry-over from other donors' samples. The DNA of the CDR3 is TGCGCCAGCAGCCAAGGGCAGGGACCCCCCTACGAGCAGTACTTC. It specifies CASSQGQGPPYEQYF.